This TCR beta chain was identified during a study of shared clonotypes between healthy human individuals. Overall study: Each donor's CD4 naive and CD4 memory cells filled three plates apiece, CD8 naive two, and CD8 memory one.

The V segment lost 2 bases and the J segment 2 bases; nucleotides outside the gene matches: 3. CDR3 size: 15 residues. Germline CDR1 and CDR2: SGHDN and FVKESK. Naive-designated CD8 cells lacked CD45RO, were positively enriched for CCR7, and omitted terminally differentiated effector memory CD45RA+ cells. The repertoire was sequenced with immunoSEQ multiplex PCR; TCRdb's copy has only in-frame clones and lacks some. The sample carries fewer than 700,000 clones, 95% recorded once. Specimen: naive CD8+ T cells sorted from blood. The sequence was collected from a woman under 40 in good health. V and J are TRBV14 and TRBJ2-7; 10 nucleotides align to TRBD2. The CDR3 nucleotides read TGTGCCAGCAGCCAACGTCTAGCGGGGGCCTACGAGCAGTACTTC. The encoded protein is CASSQRLAGAYEQYF.